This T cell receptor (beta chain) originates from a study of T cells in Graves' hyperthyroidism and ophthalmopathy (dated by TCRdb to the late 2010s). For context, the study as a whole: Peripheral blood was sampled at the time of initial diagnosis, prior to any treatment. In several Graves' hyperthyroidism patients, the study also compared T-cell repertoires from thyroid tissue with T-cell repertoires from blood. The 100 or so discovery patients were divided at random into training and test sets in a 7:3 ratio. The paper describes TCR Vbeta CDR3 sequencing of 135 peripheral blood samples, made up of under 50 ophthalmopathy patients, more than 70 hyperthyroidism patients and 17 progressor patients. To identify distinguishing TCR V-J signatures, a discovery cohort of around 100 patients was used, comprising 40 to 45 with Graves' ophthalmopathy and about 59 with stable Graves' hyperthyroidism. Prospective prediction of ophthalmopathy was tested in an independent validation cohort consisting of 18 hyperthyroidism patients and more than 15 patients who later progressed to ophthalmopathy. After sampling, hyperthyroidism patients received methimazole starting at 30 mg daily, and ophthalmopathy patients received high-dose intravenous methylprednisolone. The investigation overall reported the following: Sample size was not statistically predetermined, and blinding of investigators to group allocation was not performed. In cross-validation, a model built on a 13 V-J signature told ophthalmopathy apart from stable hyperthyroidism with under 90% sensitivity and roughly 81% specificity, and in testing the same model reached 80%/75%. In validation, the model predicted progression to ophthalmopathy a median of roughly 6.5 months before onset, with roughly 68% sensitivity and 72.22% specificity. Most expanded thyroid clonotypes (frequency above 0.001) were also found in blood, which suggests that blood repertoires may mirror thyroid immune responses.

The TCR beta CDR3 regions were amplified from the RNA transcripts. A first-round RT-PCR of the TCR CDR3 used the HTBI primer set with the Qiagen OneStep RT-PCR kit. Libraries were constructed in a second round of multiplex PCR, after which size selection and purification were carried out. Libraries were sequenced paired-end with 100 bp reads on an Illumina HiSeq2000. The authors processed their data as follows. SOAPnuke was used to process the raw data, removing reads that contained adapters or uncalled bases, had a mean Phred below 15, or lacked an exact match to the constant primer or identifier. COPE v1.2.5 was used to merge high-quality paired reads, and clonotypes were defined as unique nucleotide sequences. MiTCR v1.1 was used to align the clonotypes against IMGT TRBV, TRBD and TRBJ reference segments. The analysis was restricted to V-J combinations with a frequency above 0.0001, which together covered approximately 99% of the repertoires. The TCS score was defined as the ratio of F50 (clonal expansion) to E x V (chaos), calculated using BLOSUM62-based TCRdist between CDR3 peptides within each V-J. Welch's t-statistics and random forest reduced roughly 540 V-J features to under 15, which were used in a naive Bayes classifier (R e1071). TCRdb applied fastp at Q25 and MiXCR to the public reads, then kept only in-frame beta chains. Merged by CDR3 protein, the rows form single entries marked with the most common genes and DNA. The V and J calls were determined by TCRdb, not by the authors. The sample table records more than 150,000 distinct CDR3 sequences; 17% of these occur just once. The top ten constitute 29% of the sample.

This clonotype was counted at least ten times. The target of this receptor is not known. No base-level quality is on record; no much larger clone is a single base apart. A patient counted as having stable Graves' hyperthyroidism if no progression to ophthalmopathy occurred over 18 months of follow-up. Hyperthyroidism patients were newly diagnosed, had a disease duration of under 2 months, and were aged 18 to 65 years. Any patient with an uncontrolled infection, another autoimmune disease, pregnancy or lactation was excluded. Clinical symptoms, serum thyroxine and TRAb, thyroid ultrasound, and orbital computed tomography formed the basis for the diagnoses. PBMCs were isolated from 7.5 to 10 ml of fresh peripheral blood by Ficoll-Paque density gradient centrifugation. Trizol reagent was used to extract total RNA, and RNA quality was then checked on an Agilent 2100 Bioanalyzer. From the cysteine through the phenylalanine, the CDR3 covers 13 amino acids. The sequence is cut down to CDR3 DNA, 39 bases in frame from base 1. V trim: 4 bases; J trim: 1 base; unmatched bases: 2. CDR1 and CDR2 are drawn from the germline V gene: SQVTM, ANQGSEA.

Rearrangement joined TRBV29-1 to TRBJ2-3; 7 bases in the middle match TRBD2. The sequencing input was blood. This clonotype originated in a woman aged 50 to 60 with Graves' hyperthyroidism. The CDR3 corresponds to CSVGEGGTDTQYF. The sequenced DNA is TGCAGCGTTGGGGAGGGCGGCACAGATACGCAGTATTTT.